These T cell receptor beta chains were read from a single sample in a study of T cell responses to AZD1222 COVID-19 vaccine. Generated by immunoSEQ multiplex PCR, the TCRdb table keeps only in-frame clones and is missing some. The data show about 140,000 clones, 88% seen once. Sequencing was performed on peripheral blood, taken on day 0 of AZD1222 vaccination. These receptors originate from an adult in good health. Each CDR3 is given with its conserved first and last residue. D genes are given only for firm matches. Some rows have no size entry. The others give once, few or many, or a class for an expanded clone.

once	15	TRBD1	TRBV5-1	TRBJ1-6	TGCGCCAGCAGTCAGGGGGCCGAATATAATTCACCCCTCCACTTT	CASSQGAEYNSPLHF
.	14	.	TRBV5-1	TRBJ1-2	TGCGCCAGCAGCTTGGAGGGTCTCATCTATGGCTACACCTTC	CASSLEGLIYGYTF
once	19	TRBD2	TRBV30	TRBJ2-3	TGTGCCTGGAGTGTACCCGCTAGCGGGAGTGCTTCCGGTACAGATACGCAGTATTTT	CAWSVPASGSASGTDTQYF
.	13	.	TRBV5-1	TRBJ2-7	TGCGCCAGCTCTCTCCGTGGGGGTTACGAGCAGTACTTC	CASSLRGGYEQYF
.	13	.	TRBV5-1	TRBJ1-1	TGCGCCAGCAGCTTGGGCAAGGGAACTGAAGCTTTCTTT	CASSLGKGTEAFF
.	15	TRBD1	TRBV7-9	TRBJ2-7	TGTGCCAGCAGCTCCAGACAGGGGACTGCCTACGAGCAGTACTTC	CASSSRQGTAYEQYF
.	13	.	TRBV30	TRBJ1-5	TGTGCCTGGGCCGGGGTTATGGATCAGCCCCAGCATTTT	CAWAGVMDQPQHF
.	13	.	TRBV19	TRBJ1-4	TGTGCCAGTAGTAAGGCAACTAATGAAAAACTGTTTTTT	CASSKATNEKLFF
.	12	.	TRBV7-9	TRBJ2-1	TGTGCCAGCAGCTTTGGGTCCAATGAGCAGTTCTTC	CASSFGSNEQFF
.	13	.	TRBV7-9	TRBJ1-2	TGTGCCAGCAGCTTATTACCGGGGAGAGGCTACACCTTC	CASSLLPGRGYTF
.	15	TRBD1	TRBV9	TRBJ2-2	TGTGCCAGCAGCGGGACAGGGGGGAACACCGGGGAGCTGTTTTTT	CASSGTGGNTGELFF
.	15	TRBD2	TRBV9	TRBJ2-7	TGTGCCAGCAGCATCGGGACTAGCGGGCACTACGAGCAGTACTTC	CASSIGTSGHYEQYF
.	12	.	TRBV30	TRBJ1-2	TGTGCCTGGATTGGAAACCTCTATGGCTACACCTTC	CAWIGNLYGYTF
many	15	.	TRBV9	TRBJ1-4	TGTGCCAGCAGCGTATACTGGACAACTAATGAAAAACTGTTTTTT	CASSVYWTTNEKLFF
.	13	.	TRBV5-1	TRBJ1-1	TGCGCCAGCAGCTTCAGGGTTGGGGCTGAAGCTTTCTTT	CASSFRVGAEAFF
.	14	.	TRBV15	TRBJ2-5	TGTGCCACCAGCAGTGTGACAGGACAAGAGACCCAGTACTTC	CATSSVTGQETQYF
once	15	TRBD1	TRBV6-1	TRBJ1-5	TGTGCCAGCAGTGAAGCGAACGGAGGGGGCCAGCCCCAGCATTTT	CASSEANGGGQPQHF
.	14	.	TRBV30	TRBJ1-3	TGTGCCTGGAGTATGAGCCTCACACACCCCACCATATATTTT	CAWSMSLTHPTIYF
.	14	.	TRBV30	TRBJ2-7	TGTGCCTGGATCCCCCTTGACGGGACCTACGAGCAGTACTTC	CAWIPLDGTYEQYF
.	14	.	TRBV19	TRBJ2-2	TGTGCCAGTACCAGGCAGGGAAACACCGGGGAGCTGTTTTTT	CASTRQGNTGELFF
.	15	.	TRBV4-3	TRBJ2-1	TGCGCCAGCAGCCAAGAACGGGCCTCCTACAATGAGCAGTTCTTC	CASSQERASYNEQFF
.	16	.	TRBV9	TRBJ1-1	TGTGCCAGCAGCGTAGTGTCCGACAGTAGGCTAACTGAAGCTTTCTTT	CASSVVSDSRLTEAFF
.	16	TRBD2	TRBV9	TRBJ2-7	TGTGCCAGCAGCCCTCGGACTAGCGGGACCTCCGCCGAGCAGTACTTC	CASSPRTSGTSAEQYF
.	15	.	TRBV13	TRBJ2-1	TGTGCCAGCAGCTCAAACCGGGACCGCCACAATGAGCAGTTCTTC	CASSSNRDRHNEQFF
.	13	.	TRBV25-1	TRBJ1-1	TGTGCCAGCAGTGAAGGGACGCGAACTGAAGCTTTCTTT	CASSEGTRTEAFF
.	13	.	TRBV30	TRBJ1-1	TGTGCCTGGAGTCCGGACCCGGGCACTGAAGCTTTCTTT	CAWSPDPGTEAFF
.	15	TRBD2	TRBV3-1/TRBV3-2	TRBJ2-1	TGTGCCAGCAGTCCCACTAGCGGCTCCTACAATGAGCAGTTCTTC	CASSPTSGSYNEQFF
.	17	TRBD2	TRBV19	TRBJ2-3	TGTGCCAGTAGTCTGAGACTAGCGGGAGACCACACAGATACGCAGTATTTT	CASSLRLAGDHTDTQYF
.	14	.	TRBV19	TRBJ2-7	TGTGCCAGTAGTATAGGGACGGGGTCCCGCGAGCAGTACTTC	CASSIGTGSREQYF
.	15	.	TRBV4-2	TRBJ2-7	TGTGCCAGCAGCCAAGTAATAGGGGGGTCCTACGAGCAGTACTTC	CASSQVIGGSYEQYF
once	13	.	TRBV7-2	TRBJ1-1	TGTGCCAGCAGCTTCAGGGTGAACACTGAAGCTTTCTTT	CASSFRVNTEAFF
.	13	TRBD1	TRBV3-1/TRBV3-2	TRBJ2-1	TGTGCCAGCAGCCTAGGACAGGGATATGAGCAGTTCTTC	CASSLGQGYEQFF
.	18	TRBD1	TRBV5-8	TRBJ1-4	TGTGCCAGCAGCCCAAGCCCGGGACAGGGCGTGACTAATGAAAAACTGTTTTTT	CASSPSPGQGVTNEKLFF
.	13	.	TRBV5-1	TRBJ2-2	TGCGCCAGCAGGGACAAGGACACCGGGGAGCTGTTTTTT	CASRDKDTGELFF
.	16	.	TRBV4-3	TRBJ1-2	TGCGCCAGCAGCCAGCACTGGAGGGTAACAAACTATGGCTACACCTTC	CASSQHWRVTNYGYTF
.	14	TRBD1	TRBV9	TRBJ2-7	TGTGCCAGCAGCGTTCAGAACAGGGGCCACGAGCAGTACTTC	CASSVQNRGHEQYF
.	14	.	TRBV6-6	TRBJ1-3	TGTGCCAGCAGGCAAGGGGACCTGGGAAACACCATATATTTT	CASRQGDLGNTIYF
.	15	TRBD1	TRBV18	TRBJ1-1	TGTGCCAGCTCACCAACCGTCCAGGGGGCCACTGAAGCTTTCTTT	CASSPTVQGATEAFF
.	16	TRBD2	TRBV6-2/TRBV6-3	TRBJ2-1	TGTGCCAGCAGCCGGACTAGCGGGACCACCTACAATGAGCAGTTCTTC	CASSRTSGTTYNEQFF
few	15	TRBD2	TRBV4-1	TRBJ2-7	TGCGCCAGCAGCCACTTAGCGGGACCTTCCTACGAGCAGTACTTC	CASSHLAGPSYEQYF
.	17	TRBD1	TRBV20-1	TRBJ1-1	TGCAGTGCTAGTATAGGGACAGGGGACTTGAGCAACACTGAAGCTTTCTTT	CSASIGTGDLSNTEAFF